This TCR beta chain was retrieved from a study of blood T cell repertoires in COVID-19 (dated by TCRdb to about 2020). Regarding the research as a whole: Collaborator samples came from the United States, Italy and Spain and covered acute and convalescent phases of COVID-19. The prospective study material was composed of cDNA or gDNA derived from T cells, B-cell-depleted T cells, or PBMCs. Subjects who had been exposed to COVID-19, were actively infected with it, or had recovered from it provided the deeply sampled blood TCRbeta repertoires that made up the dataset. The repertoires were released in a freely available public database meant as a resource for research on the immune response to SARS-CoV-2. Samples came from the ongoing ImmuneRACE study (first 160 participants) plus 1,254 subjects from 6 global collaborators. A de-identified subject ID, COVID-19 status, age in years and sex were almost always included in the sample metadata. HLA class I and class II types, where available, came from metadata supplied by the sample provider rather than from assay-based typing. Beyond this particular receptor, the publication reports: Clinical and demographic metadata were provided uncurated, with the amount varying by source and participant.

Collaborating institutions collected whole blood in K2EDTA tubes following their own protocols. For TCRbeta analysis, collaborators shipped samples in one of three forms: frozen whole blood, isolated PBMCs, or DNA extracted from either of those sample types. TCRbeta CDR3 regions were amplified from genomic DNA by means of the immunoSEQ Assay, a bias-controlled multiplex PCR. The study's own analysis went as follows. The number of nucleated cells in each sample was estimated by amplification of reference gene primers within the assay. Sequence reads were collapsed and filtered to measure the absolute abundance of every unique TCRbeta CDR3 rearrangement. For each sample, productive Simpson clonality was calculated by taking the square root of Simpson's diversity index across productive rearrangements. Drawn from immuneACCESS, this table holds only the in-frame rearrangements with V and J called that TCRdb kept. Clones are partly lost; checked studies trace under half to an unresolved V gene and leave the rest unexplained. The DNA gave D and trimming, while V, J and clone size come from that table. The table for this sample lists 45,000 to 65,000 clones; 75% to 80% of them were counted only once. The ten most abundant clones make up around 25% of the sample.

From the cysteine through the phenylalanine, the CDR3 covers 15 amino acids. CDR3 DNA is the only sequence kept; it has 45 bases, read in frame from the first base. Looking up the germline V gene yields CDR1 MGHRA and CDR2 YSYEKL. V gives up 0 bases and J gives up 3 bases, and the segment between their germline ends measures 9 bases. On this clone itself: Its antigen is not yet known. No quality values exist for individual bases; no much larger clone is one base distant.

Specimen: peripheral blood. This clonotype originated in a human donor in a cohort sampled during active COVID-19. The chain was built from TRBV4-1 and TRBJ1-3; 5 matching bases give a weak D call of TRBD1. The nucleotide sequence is TGCGCCAGCAGCCAAGATGGGGCACGTGGAAACACCATATATTTT. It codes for CASSQDGARGNTIYF.